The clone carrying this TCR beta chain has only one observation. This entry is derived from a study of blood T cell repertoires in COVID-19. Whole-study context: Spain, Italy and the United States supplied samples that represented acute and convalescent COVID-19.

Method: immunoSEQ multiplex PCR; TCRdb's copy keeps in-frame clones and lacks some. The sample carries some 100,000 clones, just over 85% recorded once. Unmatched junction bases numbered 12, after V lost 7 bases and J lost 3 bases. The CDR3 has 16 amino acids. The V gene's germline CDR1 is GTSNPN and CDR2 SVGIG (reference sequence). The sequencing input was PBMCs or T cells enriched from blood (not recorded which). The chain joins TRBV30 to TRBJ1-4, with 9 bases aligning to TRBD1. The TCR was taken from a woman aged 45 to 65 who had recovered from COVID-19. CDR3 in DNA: TGTGCCTTTACCCGGGACAGGGTGCGGGCTAATGAAAAACTGTTTTTT. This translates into CAFTRDRVRANEKLFF.